A single sample is the source of the 3 T cell receptor beta chains below, sequenced in a study of T-cell reconstitution after alpha-beta-depleted transplantation in children. TCRbeta library preparation incorporated unique molecular identifiers. TCRdb processed the PCR reads anew with MiXCR; each CDR3 protein has one entry. The sample consists of 240,000 or so distinct CDR3 sequences, around 8% of them appearing once. The material was PBMCs, mostly from graft donor cells, obtained 180 days after TCRalphabeta/CD19-depleted stem cell transplant. Every receptor here comes from a male patient between 5 and 17 years old who had a stem cell transplant for acute lymphoblastic leukemia, so the T cells may come from the graft donor.

Many counts were recorded for this clonotype. The chain employs TRBV9 and TRBJ1-4; possible D gene TRBD1, 5 bases. Germline CDR1 SGDLS, CDR2 YYNGEE. Trimming pared 4 bases from V and 11 bases from J, leaving 15 bases between. The CDR3 loop spans 13 amino acids. This chain's CDR3 is CASSSRGLGKLFF. In DNA form, the CDR3 reads TGTGCCAGCAGCTCCCGGGGCCTTGGGAAACTGTTTTTT.

The chain is built from TRBV3-1 and TRBJ2-3, with 8 bases that match TRBD1. Looked up from germline, CDR1 is LGHDT and CDR2 is YNNKEL (reference sequence). The CDR3 loop spans 16 amino acids. V gave up 0 bases and J gave up 4 bases; unmatched junction bases: 6. CDR3 sequence: CASSQERTGFADTQYF. The CDR3 region has the DNA TGTGCCAGCAGCCAAGAAAGGACAGGGTTCGCAGATACGCAGTATTTT.

Ten or more counts support this clonotype. CDR3: CASSPRLASETQYF. The CDR3 coding sequence is TGTGCCAGCAGCCCCAGACTAGCTTCAGAGACCCAGTACTTC. The chain combines TRBV7-9 with TRBJ2-5; 7 nucleotides align to TRBD2. The germline V gene has CDR1 SEHNR and CDR2 FQNEAQ (reference sequence). J lost 4 bases, V lost 5 bases, and 7 bases had no gene match. The CDR3 covers 14 residues.